What follows is one T cell receptor (beta chain) and its context. Its specificity is unknown. TCR beta CDR3 regions were amplified from RNA transcripts. The HTBI primer set drove a first-round RT-PCR of the TCR CDR3. Each CDR3 protein gets one entry after TCRdb re-called the multiplex PCR reads with MiXCR. The sample contains hundreds of thousands of distinct CDR3 sequences, more than 30% of which appear only once. This entry belongs to a study of T cells in Graves' hyperthyroidism and ophthalmopathy. Whole-study context: Specimen type is peripheral blood, collected at initial diagnosis prior to any treatment. Whole-study findings and limits: A model using 13 V-J features told ophthalmopathy apart from stable hyperthyroidism. Blood also showed most of the thyroid clonotypes that were expanded above 0.001.

Germline CDR1 and CDR2: SEHNR and FQNEAQ (reference sequence). V gave up 5 bases and J gave up 4 bases, with 12 bases separating them. The CDR3 is 15 residues long. Absence of ophthalmopathy progression within 18 months defined stable Graves' hyperthyroidism. Input material: blood. This rearrangement joins TRBV7-9 to TRBJ2-6; no firm D call. The receptor's source is a man younger than 35 with Graves' hyperthyroidism. The CDR3 region is CASSQELSGANVLTF. The CDR3 bases are TGTGCCAGCAGCCAAGAACTCAGCGGGGCCAACGTCCTGACTTTC.